The sequence of this T cell receptor (beta chain) was determined in a study of T cells after yellow fever vaccination. TCRdb called the 5' RACE reads again in MiXCR, with one record for every CDR3 protein. Altogether around 360,000 distinct CDR3 sequences are present, 9.5% to 13% being singletons, with the ten largest covering roughly a sixth. Trimming cost V 3 bases and J 1 base, with 15 bases left between them. The CDR3 covers 16 residues. Germline CDR1 reads SGHVS; CDR2 reads FQNEAQ. This clonotype has just a few counts. The J gene is TRBJ2-5, the V gene TRBV7-8; D may be TRBD1 or TRBD2 (5 bases each). This TCR was recovered from a man between 18 and 35 years old who received the YFV17D yellow fever vaccine. Sequenced here: PBMCs, sampled on the day of the first yellow fever vaccination. The CDR3 is CASSLPGKRGQETQYF. The DNA for the CDR3 is TGTGCCAGCAGCTTGCCAGGGAAGAGGGGCCAAGAGACCCAGTACTTC.